This T cell receptor beta chain was captured by sequencing in a study of shared clonotypes between healthy human individuals. Naive CD8 cells comprised CD45RO-negative, CCR7-positively selected cells, excluding terminally differentiated effector memory CD45RA+ cells. Germline lookup yields CDR1 LNHDA and CDR2 SQIVND (reference sequence). The CDR3 spans 12 residues. The V and J ends lost 2 bases and 3 bases respectively, with 5 bases between them. This clone was found a few times. The sample carries other DNA sequences with the same CDR3. Data came from immunoSEQ multiplex PCR; TCRdb stores just in-frame clones and leaves some out. The data show about 2 million clones, with roughly 95% seen just once and about 1.1% held by the top ten.

This sequence joins TRBV19 and TRBJ2-7; D uncertain. The source is a man between 18 and 29 years old in good health. Input material: naive CD8+ T cells sorted from blood. The CDR3 is CASSISGYEQYF. The CDR3 bases are TGTGCCAGTAGTATATCCGGCTACGAGCAGTACTTC.